The next 10 T cell receptor beta chains were all read from a single sample in a study of blood T cell repertoires in COVID-19. Some clones are missing from TCRdb's copy, which holds only in-frame ones; the method was immunoSEQ multiplex PCR. The table shows around 300,000 clones, with around 92% occurring only once. Sequencing used PBMCs or T cells enriched from blood (not recorded which). All receptors derive from a woman in her thirties who had recovered from COVID-19.

The chain's CDR3 is CASSLFGGGYNEQFF. In nucleotides, the CDR3 is TGTGCCAGCAGCTTATTTGGGGGAGGGTACAATGAGCAGTTCTTC. J is TRBJ2-1 and V is TRBV7-9; TRBD2 matches 7 bases. The CDR3 is 15 residues long. Trimming took 2 bases from V and 4 from J; bases not matched to a gene: 5. The germline gives CDR1 SEHNR, CDR2 FQNEAQ (reference sequence).

V is TRBV19 and J is TRBJ1-1, with D possibly being TRBD1 (5 bases). The V gene lost 4 bases and the J gene lost 6 bases, with 18 bases spanning the gap. Germline loops: CDR1 LNHDA, CDR2 SQIVND (reference sequence). The CDR3 totals 15 residues. The CDR3 loop is CASSNQGRLAAEAFF. The CDR3, as DNA: TGTGCCAGTAGTAATCAGGGTAGGCTGGCCGCTGAAGCTTTCTTT.

The rearrangement links TRBV11-1 to TRBJ2-3; 7 bases are shared with TRBD1. Per the germline V gene, CDR1 is SGHAT and CDR2 is FQDESV (reference sequence). Losses at the gene ends were 5 bases for V and 4 bases for J; bases not matched to a gene: 9. This CDR3 spans 15 amino acids. The CDR3: CASSRQGDVADTQYF. The CDR3 nucleotides are TGTGCCAGCAGCCGTCAGGGGGACGTAGCAGATACGCAGTATTTT.

This clone was seen a single time. The chain employs TRBV3-1 (or the pseudogene TRBV3-2) and TRBJ1-2, with 9 bases that match TRBD1. Germline V gene sequence: CDR1 LGHDT, CDR2 YNNKEL (reference sequence). J gave up 1 base and V 1 base, and 4 bases lay outside the gene matches. This CDR3 has 16 residues. CDR3: CASSQVQGALNYGYTF. CDR3 DNA sequence: TGTGCCAGCAGCCAAGTACAGGGGGCCCTTAACTATGGCTACACCTTC.

V usage is TRBV7-6 and J usage is TRBJ2-2; a weak D match, TRBD2 (5 bases). Germline assignment: CDR1 SGHVS and CDR2 FNYEAQ. Trimming left V 1 base short and J 6 bases short, with 18 bases between. The CDR3 spans 17 residues. The CDR3, as DNA: TGTGCCAGCAGCTTAGGTTCGGGAATACAACCTTCCGGGGAGCTGTTTTTT. It translates to CASSLGSGIQPSGELFF.

V usage is TRBV14 and J usage is TRBJ2-7; 12 nucleotides align to TRBD2. This CDR3 has 15 residues. Germline assignment: CDR1 SGHDN and CDR2 FVKESK. Trimming took 2 bases from V and 4 from J; bases not matched to a gene: 3. For the CDR3, the DNA is TGTGCCAGCAGCCAACCGACTAGCGGGAGATACGAGCAGTACTTC. Protein: CASSQPTSGRYEQYF.

The genes are TRBV28 and TRBJ2-7, with TRBD1 matching 7 bases. Germline values: CDR1 MDHEN, CDR2 SYDVKM. Trimming cost V 5 bases and J 7 bases; bases outside gene matches: 11. The CDR3 is made up of 14 amino acids. DNA of the CDR3: TGTGCCAGCAGTACTCAGACAGGGAGTGAGGAGCAGTACTTC. Its translation is CASSTQTGSEEQYF.

The chain joins TRBV10-3 to TRBJ1-5; the D is unclear. V shed 10 bases and J shed 4 bases, with 20 bases lying between them. The CDR3 totals 15 residues. The germline CDR1 and CDR2 sequences are ENHRY and SYGVKD. Here the CDR3 DNA reads TGTGCCACTGGGGTCAGGACGGGGTTAAATCAGCCCCAGCATTTT. Amino acid sequence: CATGVRTGLNQPQHF.

The chain is built from TRBV3-1 (or the pseudogene TRBV3-2) and TRBJ1-2, with TRBD1 matching 8 bases. V lost 4 bases and J lost 5; bases outside the gene matches: 9. Germline-derived CDR1 and CDR2 are LGHDT and YNNKEL (reference sequence). The CDR3 extends over 15 amino acids. The CDR3 protein is CASSPVQGVDYGYTF. CDR3 DNA: TGTGCCAGCAGCCCTGTACAGGGGGTTGATTATGGCTACACCTTC.

The chain employs TRBV15 and TRBJ1-5, with TRBD1 identical over 10 bases. Germline V gene lookup returns CDR1 LNHNV and CDR2 YYDKDF (reference sequence). The CDR3 totals 15 residues. The V gene end was trimmed by 8 bases and the J gene end by 2 bases; junction bases not matched to a gene: 6. The DNA of the CDR3 is TGTGCCACCTCTCGGGACAGGGGCCGCAATCAGCCCCAGCATTTT. Translated, it gives CATSRDRGRNQPQHF.